The following is a T cell receptor (beta chain) sequence with its context. Antigen: not known. This entry comes from a study of vaccination and CD4 T cells after COVID-19. V lost 5 bases to trimming and J lost 5 bases; unmatched junction nucleotides: 13. The CDR3 is made up of 16 amino acids. The germline V gene has CDR1 SEHNR and CDR2 FQNEAQ (reference sequence). Treatment meaning: approximately nine-day PBMC culture with coronavirus spike peptide pools or control peptides (ViraFEST assay). The Oncomine TCR Beta short-read assay was what sequenced the DNA obtained from cultured CD4+ T cells. MiXCR was run by TCRdb on the PCR reads, yielding one entry per CDR3 protein. The repertoire holds about 13,000 distinct CDR3 sequences, approximately 60% seen once, with 10% to 15% in the top ten.

The TCR comes from a human donor who had recovered from COVID-19. The chain has TRBV7-9 and TRBJ2-5; TRBD2 matches at 8 bases. The sample taken for sequencing was CD4+ T cells from blood, cultured in vitro. CDR3 amino acids: CASSKTGGAYGETQYF. CDR3 coding DNA: TGTGCCAGCAGCAAGACGGGGGGGGCCTATGGGGAGACCCAGTACTTC.